This T cell receptor beta chain came from a study of blood T cell repertoires in COVID-19. Across the study: Samples representing acute and convalescent COVID-19 were sourced from the United States, Italy and Spain.

Across roughly 25 US areas, participants ranged in age from about 18 to 100 years. Cohort 3 recovery required two negative PCRs, clearance, or symptom resolution. Original analysis: Reference gene primers were amplified, and this amplification served to estimate nucleated cell counts. Generated by immunoSEQ multiplex PCR, the TCRdb table keeps only in-frame clones and is missing some. V and J calls plus clone size are reproduced from that table; the DNA served to infer D and trimming. The table shows around 300,000 clones, with under 90% occurring only once. The sequencing sample was made of PBMCs or T cells enriched from blood (not recorded which). This sequence originates from a woman in her 40s who had recovered from COVID-19.

As DNA, the CDR3 is TGTGCCAGCAGCCGGAGGACAGATACGCAGTATTTT. It translates to CASSRRTDTQYF. V and J are TRBV3-1 (or the pseudogene TRBV3-2) and TRBJ2-3; D possibly corresponds to TRBD2 (5 bases). This CDR3 has 12 amino acids. CDR1 is LGHDT, CDR2 YNNKEL, per germline (reference sequence). V lost 4 bases to trimming and J lost 3 bases, with 5 bases between them.